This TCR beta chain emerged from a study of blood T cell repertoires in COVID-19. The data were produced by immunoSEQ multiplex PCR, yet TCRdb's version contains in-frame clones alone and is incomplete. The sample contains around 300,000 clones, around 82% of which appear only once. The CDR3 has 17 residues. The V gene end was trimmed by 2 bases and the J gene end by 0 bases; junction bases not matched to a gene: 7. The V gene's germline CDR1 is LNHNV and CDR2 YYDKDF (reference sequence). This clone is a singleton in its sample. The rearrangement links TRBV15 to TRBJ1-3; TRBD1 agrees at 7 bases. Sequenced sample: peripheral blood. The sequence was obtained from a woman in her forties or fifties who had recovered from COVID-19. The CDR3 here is CATSRIQGRHSGNTIYF. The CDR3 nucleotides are TGTGCCACCAGCAGAATACAGGGGCGACACTCTGGAAACACCATATATTTT.